The TCR beta chain described here comes from a study of OX40 agonist ivuxolimab in advanced cancers. Overall study context: Patients received the agonistic anti-OX40 (CD134) antibody ivuxolimab. Prior therapy, whether anti-PD-1, anti-PD-L1 or anti-CTLA-4, was allowed, and 40% had some.

Profiled with immunoSEQ multiplex PCR; TCRdb holds only in-frame clones, not every one. The sample consists of some 70,000 clones, more than 70% of them appearing once. Enrollment shut out patients with autoimmune disease history or systemic immunosuppression. The CDR3 consists of 17 residues. Germline V CDR1 and CDR2: MGHRA, YSYEKL. V gave up 4 bases and J gave up 0 bases, with 18 bases separating them. The TCR originated in an adult with an advanced solid tumor such as melanoma, head and neck, liver or kidney cancer. The V gene is TRBV4-1, the J gene TRBJ1-2, with a possible D match to TRBD1 (6 bases). Sequencing was performed on CD4+ or CD8+ T cells sorted from blood, taken in a trial of the OX40 agonist ivuxolimab. The CDR3 region is CASSLREGGVANYGYTF. The DNA for the CDR3 is TGCGCCAGCAGCCTAAGAGAAGGGGGGGTCGCTAACTATGGCTACACCTTC.